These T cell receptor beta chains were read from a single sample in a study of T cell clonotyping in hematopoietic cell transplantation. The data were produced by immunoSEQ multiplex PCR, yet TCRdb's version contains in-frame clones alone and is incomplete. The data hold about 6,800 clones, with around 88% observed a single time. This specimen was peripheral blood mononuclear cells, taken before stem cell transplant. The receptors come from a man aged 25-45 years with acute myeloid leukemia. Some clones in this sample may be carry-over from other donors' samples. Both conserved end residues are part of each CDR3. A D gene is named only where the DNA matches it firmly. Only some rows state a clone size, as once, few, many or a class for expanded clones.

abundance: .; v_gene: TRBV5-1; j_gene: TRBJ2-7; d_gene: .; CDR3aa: CASSLGYEQYF; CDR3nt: TGCGCCAGCAGCTTGGGGTACGAGCAGTACTTC
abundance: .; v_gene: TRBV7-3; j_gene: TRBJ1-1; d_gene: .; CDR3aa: CATMAQLDTEAFF; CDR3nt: TGTGCCACCATGGCTCAGTTGGACACTGAAGCTTTCTTT
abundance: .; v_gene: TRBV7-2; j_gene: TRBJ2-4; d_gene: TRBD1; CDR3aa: CASSSTGQGTVQYF; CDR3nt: TGTGCCAGCAGCTCTACGGGACAGGGCACCGTTCAGTACTTC
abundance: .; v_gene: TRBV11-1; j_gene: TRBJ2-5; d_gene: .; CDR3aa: CASSWALGRGEETQYF; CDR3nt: TGTGCCAGCAGTTGGGCTCTCGGCAGGGGGGAAGAGACCCAGTACTTC
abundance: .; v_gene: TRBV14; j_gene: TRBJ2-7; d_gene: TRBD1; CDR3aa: CASSSRRQGYDEQYF; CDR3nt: TGTGCCAGCAGCTCCCGTCGACAGGGGTACGACGAGCAGTACTTC
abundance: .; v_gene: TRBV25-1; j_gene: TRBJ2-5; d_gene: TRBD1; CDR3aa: CASSEGNHRGETQYF; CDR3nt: TGTGCCAGCAGTGAAGGAAACCACAGGGGAGAGACCCAGTACTTC
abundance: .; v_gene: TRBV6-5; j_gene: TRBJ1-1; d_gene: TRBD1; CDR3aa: CASGTGGTEAFF; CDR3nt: TGTGCCAGTGGGACAGGGGGCACTGAAGCTTTCTTT
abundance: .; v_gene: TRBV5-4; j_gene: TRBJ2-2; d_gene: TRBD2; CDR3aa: CASSDLAGAGELFF; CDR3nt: TGTGCCAGCAGCGATCTAGCGGGGGCCGGGGAGCTGTTTTTT
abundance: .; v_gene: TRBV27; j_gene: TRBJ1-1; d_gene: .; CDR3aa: CASSLSGRGVEAFF; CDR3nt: TGTGCCAGCAGTTTATCAGGGAGGGGCGTTGAAGCTTTCTTT
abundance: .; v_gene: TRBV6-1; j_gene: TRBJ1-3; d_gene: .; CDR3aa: CATSGFGNTIYF; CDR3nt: TGTGCCACCAGTGGATTTGGAAACACCATATATTTT
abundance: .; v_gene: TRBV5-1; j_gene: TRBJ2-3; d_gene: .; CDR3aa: CASSLPGIGTDTQYF; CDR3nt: TGCGCCAGCAGCTTGCCCGGGATTGGCACAGATACGCAGTATTTT
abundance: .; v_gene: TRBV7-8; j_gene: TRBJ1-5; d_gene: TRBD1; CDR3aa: CASSSDRRFNQPQHF; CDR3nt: TGTGCCAGCAGCTCGGACAGGAGATTCAATCAGCCCCAGCATTTT
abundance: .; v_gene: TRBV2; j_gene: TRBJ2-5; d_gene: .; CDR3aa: CASAGRHQETQYF; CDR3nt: TGTGCCAGCGCCGGACGGCACCAAGAGACCCAGTACTTC
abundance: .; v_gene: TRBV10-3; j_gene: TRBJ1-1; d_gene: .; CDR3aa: CAISEGGNTEAFF; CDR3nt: TGTGCCATCAGTGAAGGCGGGAACACTGAAGCTTTCTTT
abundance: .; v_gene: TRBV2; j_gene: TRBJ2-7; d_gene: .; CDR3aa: CASTRTVRGHEQYF; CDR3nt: TGTGCCAGCACCAGGACGGTCAGAGGGCACGAGCAGTACTTC
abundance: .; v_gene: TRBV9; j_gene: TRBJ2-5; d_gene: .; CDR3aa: CASSVGGGAQETQYF; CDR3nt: TGTGCCAGCAGCGTAGGAGGGGGGGCCCAAGAGACCCAGTACTTC
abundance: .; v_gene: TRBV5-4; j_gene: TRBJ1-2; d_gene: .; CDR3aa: CASSLAGLANYGYTF; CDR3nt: TGTGCCAGCAGCCTGGCGGGGTTAGCTAACTATGGCTACACCTTC
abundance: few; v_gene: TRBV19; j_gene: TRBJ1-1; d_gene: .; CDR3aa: CASSIAGTGTEAFF; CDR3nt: TGTGCCAGTAGTATTGCCGGGACGGGGACTGAAGCTTTCTTT
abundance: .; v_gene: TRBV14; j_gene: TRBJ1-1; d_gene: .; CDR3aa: CASSPHRNEAFF; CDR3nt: TGTGCCAGCAGCCCGCACAGGAATGAAGCTTTCTTT
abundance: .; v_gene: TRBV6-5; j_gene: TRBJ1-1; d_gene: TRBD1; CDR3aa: CATLGQGYTEAFF; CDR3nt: TGTGCCACCCTGGGACAGGGATACACTGAAGCTTTCTTT
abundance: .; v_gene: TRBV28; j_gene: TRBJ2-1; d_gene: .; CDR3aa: CASSSSGVYNEQFF; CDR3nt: TGTGCCAGCAGTTCATCTGGAGTCTACAATGAGCAGTTCTTC
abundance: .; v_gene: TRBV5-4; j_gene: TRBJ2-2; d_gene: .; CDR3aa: CASSPGTTNTGELFF; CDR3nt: TGTGCCAGCAGCCCCGGGACAACTAACACCGGGGAGCTGTTTTTT
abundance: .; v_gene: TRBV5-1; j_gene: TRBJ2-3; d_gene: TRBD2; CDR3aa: CASSLASSGMWYF; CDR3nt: TGCGCCAGCAGCTTGGCTTCTAGCGGGATGTGGTATTTT
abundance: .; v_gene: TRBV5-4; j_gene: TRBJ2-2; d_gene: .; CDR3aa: CASSLDLDNTGELFF; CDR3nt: TGTGCCAGCAGCTTGGACCTAGACAACACCGGGGAGCTGTTTTTT
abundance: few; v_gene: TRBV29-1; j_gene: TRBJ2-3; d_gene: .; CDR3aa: CSVEFSGTDTQYF; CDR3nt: TGCAGCGTTGAGTTCTCAGGCACAGATACGCAGTATTTT
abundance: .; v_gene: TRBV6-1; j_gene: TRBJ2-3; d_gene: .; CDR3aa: CASIPRGGIGDTQYF; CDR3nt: TGTGCCAGCATCCCCCGGGGCGGGATAGGAGATACGCAGTATTTT
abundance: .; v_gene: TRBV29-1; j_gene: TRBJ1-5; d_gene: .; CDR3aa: CSVGGGDQPQHF; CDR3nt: TGCAGCGTTGGTGGGGGGGACCAGCCCCAGCATTTT
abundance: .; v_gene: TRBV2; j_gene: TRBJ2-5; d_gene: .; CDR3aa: CASKSSQVQETQYF; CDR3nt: TGTGCCAGCAAAAGTTCCCAAGTCCAAGAGACCCAGTACTTC
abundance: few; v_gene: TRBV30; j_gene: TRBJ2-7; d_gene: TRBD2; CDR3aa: CAWRIGGVSSYEQYF; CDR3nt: TGTGCCTGGAGAATTGGGGGGGTGAGCTCCTACGAGCAGTACTTC
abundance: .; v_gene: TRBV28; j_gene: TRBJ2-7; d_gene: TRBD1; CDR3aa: CASSPRRTGHHEQYF; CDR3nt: TGTGCCAGCAGTCCAAGAAGGACAGGGCACCACGAGCAGTACTTC
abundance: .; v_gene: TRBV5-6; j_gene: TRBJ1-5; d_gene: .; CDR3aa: CASSFQGVSNQPQHF; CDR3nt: TGTGCCAGCAGCTTCCAGGGAGTTAGCAATCAGCCCCAGCATTTT
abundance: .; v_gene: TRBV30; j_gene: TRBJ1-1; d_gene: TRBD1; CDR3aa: CAWSEGYGTAAEAFF; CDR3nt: TGTGCCTGGAGTGAAGGGTACGGGACAGCGGCTGAAGCTTTCTTT
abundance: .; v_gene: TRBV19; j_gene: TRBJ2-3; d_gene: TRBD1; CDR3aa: CASSITTGQPDTQYF; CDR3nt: TGTGCCAGTAGTATCACTACGGGACAGCCAGACACGCAGTATTTT
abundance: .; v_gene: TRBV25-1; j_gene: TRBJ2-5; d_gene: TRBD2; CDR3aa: CASSHGREVETQYF; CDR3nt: TGTGCCAGCAGTCATGGACGGGAGGTAGAGACCCAGTACTTC
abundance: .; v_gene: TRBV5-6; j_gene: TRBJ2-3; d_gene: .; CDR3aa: CASSWDSRPDTQYF; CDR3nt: TGTGCCAGCAGCTGGGACTCCCGCCCGGATACGCAGTATTTT
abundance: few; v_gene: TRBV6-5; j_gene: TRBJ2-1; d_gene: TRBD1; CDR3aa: CASGGQGALGEQFF; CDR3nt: TGTGCCAGCGGGGGACAGGGGGCTTTAGGTGAGCAGTTCTTC
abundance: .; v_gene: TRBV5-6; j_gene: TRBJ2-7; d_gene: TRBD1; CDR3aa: CASSWTGATYEQYF; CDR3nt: TGTGCCAGCAGTTGGACAGGGGCGACCTACGAGCAGTACTTC
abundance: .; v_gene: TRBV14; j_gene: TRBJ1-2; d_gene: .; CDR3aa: CASSLDRLNYGYTF; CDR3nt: TGTGCCAGCAGCCTCGACAGACTGAACTATGGCTACACCTTC
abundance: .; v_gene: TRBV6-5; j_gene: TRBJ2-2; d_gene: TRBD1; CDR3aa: CASSWDRTNTGELFF; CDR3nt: TGTGCCAGCAGTTGGGACAGAACGAACACCGGGGAGCTGTTTTTT
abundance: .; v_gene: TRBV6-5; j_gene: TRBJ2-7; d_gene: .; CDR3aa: CASSLRPSFNEQYF; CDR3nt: TGTGCCAGCAGCTTAAGACCTAGCTTTAACGAGCAGTACTTC
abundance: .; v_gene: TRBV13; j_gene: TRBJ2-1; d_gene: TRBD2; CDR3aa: CASSSPGWREWNEQFF; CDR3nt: TGTGCCAGCAGTTCCCCAGGGTGGCGGGAGTGGAATGAGCAGTTCTTC
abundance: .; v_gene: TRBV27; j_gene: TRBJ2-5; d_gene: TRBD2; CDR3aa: CASSLRGYGTQYF; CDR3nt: TGTGCCAGCAGTTTGCGGGGGTACGGGACCCAGTACTTC
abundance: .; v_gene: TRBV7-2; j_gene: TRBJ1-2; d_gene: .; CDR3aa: CASSLGLARVGYTF; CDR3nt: TGTGCCAGCAGCTTAGGACTGGCCCGGGTCGGCTACACCTTC
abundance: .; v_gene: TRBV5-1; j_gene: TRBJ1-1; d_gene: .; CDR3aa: CASSLVVTDPEAFF; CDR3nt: TGCGCCAGCAGCTTGGTAGTCACGGACCCTGAAGCTTTCTTT
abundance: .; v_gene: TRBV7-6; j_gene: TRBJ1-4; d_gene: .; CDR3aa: CASSRGPTNEKLFF; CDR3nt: TGTGCCAGCAGCCGGGGACCTACTAATGAAAAACTGTTTTTT
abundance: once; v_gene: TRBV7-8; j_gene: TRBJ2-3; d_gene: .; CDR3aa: CASNRVEVFTDTQYF; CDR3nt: TGTGCCAGCAACCGAGTAGAGGTTTTCACAGATACGCAGTATTTT
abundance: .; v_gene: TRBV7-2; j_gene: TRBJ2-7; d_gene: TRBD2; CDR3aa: CASSFAGGTYEQYF; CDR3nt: TGTGCCAGCAGCTTCGCGGGAGGAACCTACGAGCAGTACTTC
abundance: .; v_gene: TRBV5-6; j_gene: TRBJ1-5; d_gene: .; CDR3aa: CASSLWLYSNQPQHF; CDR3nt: TGTGCCAGCAGCTTGTGGCTCTATAGCAATCAGCCCCAGCATTTT
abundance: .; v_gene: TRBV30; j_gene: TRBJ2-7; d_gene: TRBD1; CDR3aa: CAWSTGDRGYEQYF; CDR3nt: TGTGCCTGGAGCACCGGGGACAGGGGATACGAGCAGTACTTC
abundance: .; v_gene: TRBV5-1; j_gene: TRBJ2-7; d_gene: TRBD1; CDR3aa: CASSIPPGQSLYEQYF; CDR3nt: TGCGCCAGCAGCATCCCTCCGGGACAGAGCCTCTACGAGCAGTACTTC
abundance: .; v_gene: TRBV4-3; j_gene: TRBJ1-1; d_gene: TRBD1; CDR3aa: CASSQDLGQGADTEAFF; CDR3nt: TGCGCCAGCAGCCAAGATTTAGGACAGGGAGCCGACACTGAAGCTTTCTTT
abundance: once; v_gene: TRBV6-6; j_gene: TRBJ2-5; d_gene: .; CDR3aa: CASSYIETQYF; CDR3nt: TGTGCCAGCAGTTACATCGAGACCCAGTACTTC
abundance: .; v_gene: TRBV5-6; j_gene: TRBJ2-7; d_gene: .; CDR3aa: CASSFLGGYEQYF; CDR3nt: TGTGCCAGCAGTTTCCTTGGGGGTTACGAGCAGTACTTC
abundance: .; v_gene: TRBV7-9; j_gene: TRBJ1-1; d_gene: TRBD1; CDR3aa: CASSLRDRGLNTEAFF; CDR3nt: TGTGCCAGCAGCTTAAGGGACAGGGGGCTGAACACTGAAGCTTTCTTT